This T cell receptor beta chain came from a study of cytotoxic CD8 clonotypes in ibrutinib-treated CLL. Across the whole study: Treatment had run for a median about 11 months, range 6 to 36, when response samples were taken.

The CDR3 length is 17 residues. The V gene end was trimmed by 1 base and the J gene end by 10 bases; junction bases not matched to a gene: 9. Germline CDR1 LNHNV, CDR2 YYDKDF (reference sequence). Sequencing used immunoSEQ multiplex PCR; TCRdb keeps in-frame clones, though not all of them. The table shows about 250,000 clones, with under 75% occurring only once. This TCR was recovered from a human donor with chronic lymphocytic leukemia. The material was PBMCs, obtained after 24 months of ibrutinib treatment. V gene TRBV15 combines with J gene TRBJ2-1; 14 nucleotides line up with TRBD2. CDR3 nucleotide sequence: TGTGCCACCAGCAGAGGAGGGACTAGCGGGAGCCTCCGGGAGCAGTTCTTC. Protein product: CATSRGGTSGSLREQFF.